This record concerns one T cell receptor (beta chain) sequence. This donor has no recorded CMV serostatus. This sample was taken from a study of cytomegalovirus exposure and HLA in healthy donors. Study summary: In an earlier analysis, around 120 million unique TCR beta sequences were found from about 190 million T cells.

With 60 Vbeta and 13 Jbeta primers, the PCR was carried out. Libraries were prepared by immunoSEQ multiplex PCR; TCRdb keeps only in-frame clonotypes and omits some of them. The sample lists over 200,000 clones; over 75% were seen once. CDR1 and CDR2 (germline): GTSNPN, SVGIG (reference sequence). Trimming stripped 6 bases from V and 7 bases from J, with 19 bases between. The CDR3 extends over 14 amino acids. The sample was PBMCs. The rearrangement links TRBV30 to TRBJ2-1; possibly TRBD1 for D (6 bases). This sequence originates from a human donor in good health. In nucleotides, the CDR3 is TGTGCCTGCCCGACAGGTGCTGACCTAAATGAGCAGTTCTTC. This gives the protein CACPTGADLNEQFF.